This is a list of T cell receptor beta chains from one sample in a study of blood T cell repertoires in COVID-19. Some clones are missing from TCRdb's copy, which holds only in-frame ones; the method was immunoSEQ multiplex PCR. Of roughly 64,000 clones listed, 80% to 95% are singletons. The sample consisted of peripheral blood. These receptors originate from a woman older than 75 with active COVID-19. Both conserved end residues are trimmed from each CDR3.

>TRBV5-1
ASSSITGVSYNEQF
>TRBV2
ARSGGAGGTTGELF
>TRBV5-4
ASSLPAGVTGELF
>TRBV7-6
ASSSTPTRGRHEQY
>TRBV28
ASSSPGTNSNHIQY
>TRBV11-2
ASSFLTGVYGNTIY
>TRBV5-4
ASSLAGDRVTGELF
>TRBV7-9
ASSLTLSNEKLF
>TRBV15
ATSREAGRVKSQY
>TRBV5-1
ASSPGGTHQPQH
>TRBV4-2
ASSQVLDQETQY
>TRBV28
ATPRDRGTGANVLT
>TRBV18
ASSGDRVRNQPQH
>TRBV7-8
ASSLGSGGGGKTQY
>TRBV28
ASSFSLGRNTEAF
>TRBV2
ASTGTDSPLH
>TRBV10-2
ASSLSVTTDTQY
>TRBV4-1
ASSQVNRMGTQY
>TRBV11-3
ASSPRLGRGDETQY
>TRBV30
AWSARGTGEAFEQY
>TRBV3-1/TRBV3-2
ASGAGDYGYT
>TRBV5-1
ASSLGGVTGTSTDTQY
>TRBV4-1
ASSMREGPTDTQY
>TRBV5-1
ASSPTGTGTGNTIY
>TRBV2
ASGTLGNTIY
>TRBV19
ASSTLEGFNSPLH
>TRBV7-2
ASSPGGQLNSPLH
>TRBV5-1
ASSPGTGPEKLF
>TRBV20-1
SAQRGSEAF
>TRBV11-1
ASSQGLAGGIDTQY
>TRBV25-1
ASRLTSLSTDTQY
>TRBV3-1/TRBV3-2
ASSPLGIYGYT
>TRBV11-2
ASNDPGRGVETQY
>TRBV10-3
ATQQGDQPQH
>TRBV3-1/TRBV3-2
ASSQLRTGELF
>TRBV6-1
ASSEAGGGTNTGELF
>TRBV28
ASSSDRVDEQF
>TRBV18
ASSVDRGTGELF
>TRBV18
ASSPQPQNRLPYGYT
>TRBV10-1
ASKRSEGDTQY
>TRBV2
ASRDSGRDYNEQF
>TRBV3-1/TRBV3-2
ASSPVYGADTQY
>TRBV19
ASRELAGAGTDTQY